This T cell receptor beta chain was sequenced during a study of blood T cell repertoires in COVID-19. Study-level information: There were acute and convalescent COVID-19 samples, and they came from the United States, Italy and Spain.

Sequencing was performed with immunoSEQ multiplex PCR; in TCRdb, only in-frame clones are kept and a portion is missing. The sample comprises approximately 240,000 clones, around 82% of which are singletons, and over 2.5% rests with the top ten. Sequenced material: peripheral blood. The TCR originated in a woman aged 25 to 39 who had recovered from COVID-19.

The CDR3 spells CASSPSEPGVSSYNEQFF. The CDR3 bases are TGTGCCAGCTCCCCATCCGAGCCGGGGGTCAGCTCCTACAATGAGCAGTTCTTC. This chain connects TRBV18 to TRBJ2-1; TRBD2 is a possible D gene (6 bases). V gave up 6 bases and J gave up 0 bases, with 21 bases separating them. The CDR3 spans 18 residues. Per germline, CDR1 KGHSH and CDR2 LQKENI.